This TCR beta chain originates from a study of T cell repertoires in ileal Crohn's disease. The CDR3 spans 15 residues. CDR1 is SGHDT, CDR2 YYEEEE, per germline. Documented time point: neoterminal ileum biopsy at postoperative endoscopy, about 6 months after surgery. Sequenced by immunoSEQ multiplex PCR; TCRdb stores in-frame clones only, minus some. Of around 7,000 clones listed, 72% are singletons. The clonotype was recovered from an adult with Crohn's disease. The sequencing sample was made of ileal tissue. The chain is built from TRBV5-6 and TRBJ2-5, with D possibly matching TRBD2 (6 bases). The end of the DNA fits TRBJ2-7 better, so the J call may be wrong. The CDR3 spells CASSWGDERHYEQYF. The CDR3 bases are TGTGCCAGCAGCTGGGGGGACGAAAGGCACTACGAGCAGTACTTC.